This TCR beta chain comes out of a study of beta chain features in type 1 diabetes. Germline V gene data show CDR1 as MGHDK and CDR2 as SYGVNS. This CDR3 region has 17 residues. With 5 bases removed from V and 3 bases from J, the gap between germline ends came to 20 bases. Blood was drawn once from each donor into heparinised tubes. The draws averaged approximately 110 mL. A few counts support this clone. Its antigen is not identified. Study outcomes and limitations: Within each of all four CD4+ subsets, Type 1 diabetes patients had TCRB CDR3s that were moderately but significantly shorter.

The whole isolated RNA underwent reverse transcription, so sequencing captured expressed TCRB transcripts. Sequencing was performed with immunoSEQ multiplex PCR; in TCRdb, only in-frame clones are kept and a portion is missing. The data contain 250,000 or so clones, around 13% of them singletons. The gene calls are TRBV25-1 and TRBJ2-1; TRBD1 might be the D (7 bases). Sample: naive CD4+ T cells from blood. The source of this sequence is a man aged 25 to 45 with type 1 diabetes. CDR3 loop: CASSHGRGTELYNEQFF. The CDR3 nucleotides are TGTGCCAGCAGTCACGGCCGGGGGACAGAGCTCTACAATGAGCAGTTCTTC.